The present TCR beta chain was sequenced within a study of blood T cell repertoires in COVID-19. This clone was observed a single time. The protocol was immunoSEQ multiplex PCR, while the TCRdb copy is restricted to in-frame clones and leaves out a portion. Among about 81,000 clones listed, under 90% were seen once. Germline-derived CDR1 and CDR2 are LGHDT and YNNKEL (reference sequence). This CDR3 spans 20 amino acids. V trimming: 0 bases; J trimming: 5 bases; junction bases outside the gene matches: 17. The specimen was peripheral blood. The source is a human donor in a cohort sampled during active COVID-19. The chain couples TRBV3-1 (or the pseudogene TRBV3-2) to TRBJ1-4; TRBD1 aligns across 8 bases. Here the CDR3 DNA reads TGTGCCAGCAGCCAAGATGGAGGAGGACAGGGAAGGGGCCTGAATGAAAAACTGTTTTTT. Protein: CASSQDGGGQGRGLNEKLFF.